The next 24 T cell receptor beta chains were all read from a single sample in a study of immunodeficiency. TCRdb's copy holds only in-frame clones and misses some; the assay was immunoSEQ multiplex PCR. The sample holds more than 1,100 clones, around 96% seen once. The specimen was CD4+ T cells from blood. These receptors all stem from a girl between 2 and 10 years old.

J is TRBJ2-3 and V is TRBV19; D may be TRBD2 (6 bases). CDR3 length equals 15 residues. Germline CDR1 LNHDA, CDR2 SQIVND (reference sequence). V dropped 3 bases and J dropped 8 bases, with 18 bases sitting between them. The CDR3 DNA reads as TGTGCCAGTAGTATGAACGGGAGAGGAGGTGGTACGCAGTATTTT. It specifies CASSMNGRGGGTQYF.

This chain joins TRBV7-9 and TRBJ1-1; D gene uncertain. Trimming stripped 2 bases from V and 0 bases from J, with 10 bases between. Germline lookup yields CDR1 SEHNR and CDR2 FQNEAQ (reference sequence). This CDR3 comprises 15 residues. The CDR3 DNA is TGTGCCAGCAGCTTATCTCTCCCCATGAACACTGAAGCTTTCTTT. Amino acid sequence: CASSLSLPMNTEAFF.

The CDR3 sequence is CASSEFNRVGGYTF. The CDR3 bases are TGCGCCAGCAGTGAGTTCAACAGGGTTGGAGGCTACACCTTC. The V gene is TRBV10-2, the J gene TRBJ1-2; perhaps TRBD1 as D (6 bases). Trimming pared 1 base from V and 8 bases from J, leaving 14 bases between. The germline CDR1 and CDR2 sequences are WSHSY and SAAADI. CDR3 size: 14 residues.

This sequence joins TRBV7-2 and TRBJ1-2; D possibly corresponds to TRBD1 (5 bases). The CDR3 has 15 amino acids. CDR1 is SGHTA and CDR2 is FQGNSA in the germline V gene. Trimming left V 5 bases short and J 4 bases short, with 17 bases between. CDR3 in DNA: TGTGCCAGCAGCCCCGACAGCTTGAACTTCTATGGCTACACCTTC. The encoded protein is CASSPDSLNFYGYTF. The whole variable domain, filled in from reference TRBV7-2 and TRBJ1-2, reads GAGVSQSPSNKVTEKGKDVELRCDPISGHTALYWYRQSLGQGLEFLIYFQGNSAPDKSGLPSDRFSAERTGGSVSTLTIQRTQQEDSAVYLCASSPDSLNFYGYTFGSGTRLTVV.

The chain links TRBV12-5 to TRBJ2-2; TRBD1 agrees at 9 bases. The germline V gene has CDR1 LGHNT and CDR2 FRNRAP. The V and J ends lost 6 bases and 4 bases, in that order; junction bases with no gene match: 9. The CDR3 is 16 amino acids. The CDR3 spells CASGLTTGGTTGELFF. The CDR3 DNA reads TGTGCTAGTGGGCTTACGACAGGGGGTACCACCGGGGAGCTGTTTTTT.

The V and J genes are TRBV18 and TRBJ1-4; D is perhaps TRBD1 (5 bases). This CDR3 is 17 amino acids long. Trimming removed 2 bases at V and 2 bases at J, with 15 bases between. Germline V CDR1 and CDR2: KGHSH, LQKENI. CDR3 bases: TGTGCCAGCTCACCAAAGGGGCGGTGGTACACTAATGAAAAACTGTTTTTT. Translating gives CASSPKGRWYTNEKLFF.

The V and J genes are TRBV3-1 (or the pseudogene TRBV3-2) and TRBJ2-2, with 12 positions matching TRBD1. J was trimmed by 6 bases and V by 7 bases; bases with no gene match: 18. The germline V gene encodes CDR1 LGHDT and CDR2 YNNKEL (reference sequence). This CDR3 is 19 amino acids long. In DNA form, the CDR3 reads TGTGCCAGCACTTTCAGTGTGCTCCGGGACAGGGGGCGTTCCGGGGAGCTGTTTTTT. Protein sequence: CASTFSVLRDRGRSGELFF.

The chain joins TRBV19 to TRBJ1-2, with no clear D. CDR1 and CDR2 from the germline V gene are LNHDA and SQIVND (reference sequence). Trimming stripped 7 bases from V and 2 bases from J, with 11 bases between. The CDR3 has 13 residues. The CDR3 DNA follows: TGTGCCAGTAAAGACCCGAGGAACTATGGCTACACCTTC. This codes for CASKDPRNYGYTF.

CDR3 sequence (DNA): TGTGCCAGCAGCTTGAGGGGGGTGGCTGCCGGGAGCTCCTACAATGAGCAGTTCTTC. Its protein product is CASSLRGVAAGSSYNEQFF. The rearrangement links TRBV5-4 to TRBJ2-1, with D perhaps assigned TRBD1 or TRBD2 (6 bases each). The V and J ends lost 1 base and 0 bases respectively, with 20 bases between them. The CDR3 spans 19 residues. Germline lookup yields CDR1 SGHNT and CDR2 YYREEE (reference sequence).

This rearrangement joins TRBV7-9 to TRBJ2-1, with unresolved D. V shed 1 base and J shed 6 bases, with 10 bases lying between them. Per the germline V gene, CDR1 is SEHNR and CDR2 is FQNEAQ (reference sequence). The CDR3 extends over 14 amino acids. The DNA of the CDR3 is TGTGCCAGCAGCTTAGGACCTCTTAGCAATGAGCAGTTCTTC. Translating it yields CASSLGPLSNEQFF.

This clone was detected only once. This sequence joins TRBV7-9 and TRBJ2-3; D is unclear. CDR1 and CDR2 (germline): SEHNR, FQNEAQ (reference sequence). The CDR3 spans 12 residues. V was clipped by 6 bases and J by 4 bases, with 8 bases between them. The CDR3: CASSQRADTQYF. The CDR3 bases are TGTGCCAGCAGTCAACGGGCAGATACGCAGTATTTT.

The chain couples TRBV5-4 to TRBJ1-1; tentative D call: TRBD1 (5 bases). The CDR3 is made up of 15 amino acids. Germline assignment: CDR1 SGHNT and CDR2 YYREEE (reference sequence). V was trimmed by 4 bases and J by 0 bases, leaving 13 bases between them. This CDR3 is CASSPGTRLNTEAFF. The DNA for the CDR3 is TGTGCCAGCAGCCCGGGGACGAGGCTGAACACTGAAGCTTTCTTT.

V and J are TRBV5-4 and TRBJ2-1, with a possible D match to TRBD2 (5 bases). The CDR3 spans 14 residues. V was trimmed by 4 bases and J by 9 bases, leaving 17 bases between them. Per germline, CDR1 SGHNT and CDR2 YYREEE (reference sequence). In DNA form, the CDR3 reads TGTGCCAGCAGCCGAACTCCGGGGTCGGGTGAGCAGTTCTTC. It specifies CASSRTPGSGEQFF.

The chain couples TRBV12-5 to TRBJ2-3, with D perhaps matching TRBD1 or TRBD2 (5 bases each). The V end was cut by 4 bases, the J end by 0 bases, with 11 bases between. Germline V gives CDR1 LGHNT, CDR2 FRNRAP. The CDR3 contains 15 residues. CDR3 nucleotides: TGTGCTAGTGGTTCGGGACGCGGGAGCACAGATACGCAGTATTTT. Encoded protein: CASGSGRGSTDTQYF.

The chain recombines TRBV6-5 with TRBJ2-7; 9 nucleotides align to TRBD1. V lost 5 bases and J lost 2; bases outside the gene matches: 4. Germline V lookup: CDR1 MNHEY, CDR2 SVGAGI. This CDR3 comprises 14 residues. Here the CDR3 DNA reads TGTGCCAGCAGTAGGGACAGGGACGCCTACGAGCAGTACTTC. Translated, it gives CASSRDRDAYEQYF.

The rearrangement joins TRBV28 to TRBJ2-3; 8 positions match TRBD1. From germline, CDR1 is MDHEN and CDR2 SYDVKM. The length of the CDR3 is 15 residues. J lost 6 bases, V lost 5 bases, and 10 bases had no gene match. The CDR3 loop reads CASSDPGQGLDTQYF. CDR3 nucleotides: TGTGCCAGCAGTGACCCCGGACAGGGTTTGGATACGCAGTATTTT. The whole variable domain, remainder taken from reference TRBV28 and TRBJ2-3, is DVKVTQSSRYLVKRTGEKVFLECVQDMDHENMFWYRQDPGLGLRLIYFSYDVKMKEKGDIPEGYSVSREKKERFSLILESASTNQTSMYLCASSDPGQGLDTQYFGPGTRLTVL.

As regards this clone: Different DNA sequences within this sample yield the same CDR3. The CDR3 DNA is TGCAGTGCGGACAGGGATGGCTACACCTTC. Protein sequence: CSADRDGYTF. This sequence joins TRBV20-1 and TRBJ1-2; 8 bases are shared with TRBD1. Unmatched junction bases numbered 0, after V lost 6 bases and J lost 6 bases. Germline-derived CDR1 and CDR2 are DFQATT and SNEGSKA (reference sequence). The CDR3 is 10 residues long.

The J gene is TRBJ2-3, the V gene TRBV5-1, with a tentative D call TRBD1 (6 bases). The CDR3 contains 14 residues. With 4 bases removed from V and 5 bases from J, the gap between germline ends came to 14 bases. Germline lookup yields CDR1 SGHRS and CDR2 YFSETQ. Here the CDR3 DNA reads TGCGCCAGCAGCGGCAGGGGAATGGGAGATACGCAGTATTTT. Its protein product is CASSGRGMGDTQYF.

V is TRBV19 and J is TRBJ2-7; 9 nucleotides line up with TRBD1. Germline V gene sequence: CDR1 LNHDA, CDR2 SQIVND (reference sequence). The CDR3 totals 12 residues. J lost 9 bases, V lost 6 bases, and 6 bases had no gene match. This CDR3 reads CASRDRGEVQYF. CDR3 nucleotide sequence: TGTGCCAGTAGGGACAGGGGCGAAGTGCAGTACTTC.

In this sample, this clone turned up once. This chain links TRBV20-1 with TRBJ1-1; no reliable D call. CDR1 DFQATT and CDR2 SNEGSKA come from the germline V gene (reference sequence). Trimming removed 3 bases from V and 5 bases from J, with 10 bases in between. CDR3 length: 12 residues. CDR3 amino acids: CSASDRGTEAFF. In nucleotides, the CDR3 is TGCAGTGCTAGTGACCGGGGTACTGAAGCTTTCTTT.

The rearrangement joins TRBV10-3 to TRBJ1-2, with 9 nucleotides matching TRBD1. The CDR3 is 14 residues long. The junction had 10 bases not matched to a gene; V was cut back by 10 bases and J by 4 bases. Germline CDR1 is ENHRY and CDR2 is SYGVKD. The CDR3 DNA follows: TGTGCCACCAGCCTAACAGGGGGCGCCTATGGCTACACCTTC. Translating gives CATSLTGGAYGYTF.

The chain has TRBV7-6 and TRBJ1-2; 11 bases are a match to TRBD1. The junction had 3 bases not matched to a gene; V was cut back by 3 bases and J by 6 bases. Per germline, CDR1 SGHVS and CDR2 FNYEAQ. CDR3 length: 14 amino acids. CDR3: CASSLGQGENGYTF. Here the CDR3 DNA reads TGTGCCAGCAGCTTGGGACAGGGGGAAAATGGCTACACCTTC.

The J gene is TRBJ1-1, the V gene TRBV6-2 or TRBV6-3, with D possibly TRBD1 on 5 matching bases. The V gene lost 2 bases and the J gene lost 1 base, with 17 bases spanning the gap. Germline CDR1 and CDR2: MNHEY and SVGEGT. This CDR3 has 17 residues. CDR3 DNA: TGTGCCAGCAGTTACCGGGACGGACGAAATCGGAACACTGAAGCTTTCTTT. Translating gives CASSYRDGRNRNTEAFF.

This clone showed up just once. V is TRBV29-1 and J is TRBJ1-1; tentatively, D is TRBD1 (5 bases). The ends were cut back, 4 bases at V and 1 base at J, with 13 bases in the middle. CDR3 length equals 14 residues. Germline assignment: CDR1 SQVTM and CDR2 ANQGSEA. The CDR3 nucleotides are TGCAGCGTTGGACCCGGGACGGCGAACACTGAAGCTTTCTTT. Its translation: CSVGPGTANTEAFF.